This T cell receptor (beta chain) was captured in a study of blood T cell repertoires in COVID-19. Study-wide background: Samples came from the United States, Italy and Spain, spanning acute and convalescent COVID-19.

The study recruited people aged about 18 to 90 years across approximately 25 US areas. No more than 2 weeks before study entry, exposed participants had met a case of COVID-19. This clone was observed a single time. Per the authors' pipeline: Estimated nucleated cell counts came from reference gene primer amplification. Profiling relied on immunoSEQ multiplex PCR, and the TCRdb table lists in-frame clones only, not all of them. The D gene and trimming were derived from the DNA, and the V and J assignments and clone size from that table. The repertoire has about 260,000 clones, about nine tenths of them found once; the top ten carry 0.87%. Sequencing was done on a sample of PBMCs or T cells enriched from blood (not recorded which). This TCR was sampled from a man between 50 and 59 years old who had been exposed to COVID-19.

The chain's CDR3 is CASSGNTRGASGSYEQYV. DNA of the CDR3: TGTGCCAGCAGTGGTAATACCCGGGGTGCTAGCGGTTCCTACGAGCAGTACGTC. The chain joins TRBV28 to TRBJ2-7, with TRBD2 matching 7 bases. V was clipped by 5 bases and J by 1 base; unmatched bases: 17. The CDR3 totals 18 residues. Germline lookup yields CDR1 MDHEN and CDR2 SYDVKM.